This T cell receptor beta chain derives from a study of T-cell reconstitution after alpha-beta-depleted transplantation in children (dated by TCRdb to 2016 to 2017). Some background on the complete study: The study quantitatively tracked T-cell immune reconstitution after TCRalphabeta/CD19-depleted allogeneic hematopoietic cell transplantation in children using TCR repertoire profiling.

The CDR3 contains 16 residues, cysteine and phenylalanine counted. Only CDR3 DNA remains: 48 bases, in frame from the first base. Taken from the germline V gene (reference sequence), the CDR1 and CDR2 loops are SEHNR and FQNEAQ. Library preparation employed PCR. The data were produced on an Illumina HiSeq 2500. TCR library preparation used molecular barcoding, with unique molecular identifiers applied to normalize quantification of the TCRbeta repertoire. The raw public data were reprocessed by TCRdb itself: fastp quality trimming at Q25, MiXCR clonotype calling, in-frame beta chains only. CDR3 protein duplicates are merged, each entry listing the most common genes and DNA. This sample holds about 340,000 distinct CDR3 sequences; 9% to 12% were observed only once. Around 2.4% of the sample lies in the top ten. This clonotype was seen a few times. What this receptor recognizes is not known. One junction end disagrees with the germline gene, perhaps due to a read error.

This TCR was recovered from a human donor who donated a stem cell graft to a child with acute lymphoblastic leukemia. Material: PBMCs from the stem cell graft donor, obtained from the stem cell graft. This receptor chain uses TRBV7-9 and TRBJ2-1, with TRBD2 tentatively as D gene (6 bases match). The sequenced DNA: TGTGCCAGCAGCTTAGTGTACGGGACTCTCTACAATGTGCAGTTCTTC. Translated, it reads CASSLVYGTLYNVQFF. The entire variable domain, with the stretches around the CDR3 drawn from the reference TRBV7-9 and TRBJ2-1 proteins, is DTGVSQNPRHKITKRGQNVTFRCDPISEHNRLYWYRQTLGQGPEFLTYFQNEAQLEKSRLLSDRFSAERPKGSFSTLEIQRTEQGDSAMYLCASSLVYGTLYNVQFFGPGTRLTVL.